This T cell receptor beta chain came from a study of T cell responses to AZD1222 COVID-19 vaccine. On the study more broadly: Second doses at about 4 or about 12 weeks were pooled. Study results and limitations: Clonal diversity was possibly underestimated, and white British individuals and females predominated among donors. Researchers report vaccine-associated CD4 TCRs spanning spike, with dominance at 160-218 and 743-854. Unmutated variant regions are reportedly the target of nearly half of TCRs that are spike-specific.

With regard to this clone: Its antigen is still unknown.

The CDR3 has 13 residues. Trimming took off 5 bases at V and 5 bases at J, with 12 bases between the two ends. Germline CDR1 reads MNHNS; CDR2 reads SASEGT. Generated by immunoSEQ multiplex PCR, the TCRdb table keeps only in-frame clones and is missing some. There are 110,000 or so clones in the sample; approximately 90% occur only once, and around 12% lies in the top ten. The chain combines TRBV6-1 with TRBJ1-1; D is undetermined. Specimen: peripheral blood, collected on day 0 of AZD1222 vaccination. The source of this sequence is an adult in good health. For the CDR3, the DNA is TGTGCCAGCAGTTATAAGGGTGTTACTGAAGCTTTCTTT. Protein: CASSYKGVTEAFF.